This T cell receptor (beta chain) appears in the sequencing data of a study of molecular identifiers for immune sequencing clone quantification. Study at large: Replicate RNA from roughly 21,000 or 96,000 naive CD8 T cells formed five aliquots; four were sequenced.

A single record per CDR3 protein comes from TCRdb applying MiXCR to the PCR reads. The sample holds around 43,000 distinct CDR3 sequences, 15% to 20% seen once. Overall study results and limits: Jurkat TCR RNA spiked in from one cell reportedly remained identifiable amid approximately 1 million naive cells. In naive cells, under 1% of molecules belonged to clones above 20 RNA copies, against over 99% in effector cells.

Per germline, CDR1 MDHEN and CDR2 SYDVKM. This CDR3 contains 15 residues. The V gene end was trimmed by 6 bases and the J gene end by 0 bases; junction bases not matched to a gene: 5. The table lists this clonotype with many counts. Its specificity is not known. This TCR was recovered from a human donor in good health. Some libraries in this study had Jurkat cell RNA spiked in. Sequencing was performed on naive CD8+ T cells from blood, with Jurkat cell RNA spiked in. The subset is: FACS-sorted CD8+CD4-CCR7+CD45RA+ naive T cells. The rearrangement uses TRBV28 and TRBJ2-3; 8 positions match TRBD2. CDR3 region: CASSLLAESTDTQYF. Here the CDR3 DNA reads TGTGCCAGCAGCTTACTAGCGGAGAGCACAGATACGCAGTATTTT.